This passage covers 29 T cell receptor beta chains from one sample sequenced in a study of shared clonotypes between healthy human individuals. TCRdb's table, derived via immunoSEQ multiplex PCR, lists solely in-frame clones and lacks some. The sample yields millions of clones, more than 90% seen once. The sequencing input was naive CD4+ T cells sorted from blood. Specified subset: CD45RA+ positively selected. Receptor source: a man aged 18 to 29 in good health.

This sequence joins TRBV30 and TRBJ1-4; a possible D gene is TRBD1 (5 bases). The germline V and J ends were trimmed by 0 bases and 6 bases, with 11 bases remaining between them. The CDR3 contains 14 residues. Germline assignment: CDR1 GTSNPN and CDR2 SVGIG (reference sequence). As DNA, the CDR3 is TGTGCCTGGAGTGTGAACAGGCAGCATGAAAAACTGTTTTTT. Amino acid sequence: CAWSVNRQHEKLFF. Together with reference TRBV30 and TRBJ1-4, the CDR3 gives the full variable domain: SQTIHQWPATLVQPVGSPLSLECTVEGTSNPNLYWYRQAAGRGLQLLFYSVGIGQISSEVPQNLSASRPQDRQFILSSKKLLLSDSGFYLCAWSVNRQHEKLFFGSGTQLSVL.

This clone came up a few times. This chain connects TRBV6-6 to TRBJ1-2, with TRBD1 matching over 7 bases. The V segment lost 4 bases and the J segment 6 bases; nucleotides outside the gene matches: 14. The germline V gene has CDR1 MNHNY and CDR2 SVGAGI (reference sequence). CDR3 length equals 16 residues. The CDR3 reads CASSSTLFKGAHGYTF. The CDR3 DNA is TGTGCCAGCAGTTCAACCCTTTTTAAGGGGGCGCATGGCTACACCTTC.

The genes are TRBV21-1 and TRBJ2-7; TRBD1 is the table's D call and was not checked against the DNA. TRBV21-1 is tagged as a pseudogene. The CDR3 loop spans 16 amino acids. CDR3 amino acids: CASSNPTGTSSYERYF. The CDR3 coding sequence is TGTGCCAGCAGCAACCCGACAGGGACGAGCTCCTACGAGCGGTACTTC.

The J gene is TRBJ2-7, the V gene TRBV14; maybe TRBD1 (5 bases). Germline CDR1 reads SGHDN; CDR2 reads FVKESK. The CDR3 has 14 residues. Trimming cost V 0 bases and J 3 bases, with 9 bases left between them. The CDR3 protein is CASSQDHRFYEQYF. In DNA form, the CDR3 reads TGTGCCAGCAGCCAAGATCACAGGTTCTACGAGCAGTACTTC.

J is TRBJ2-1 and V is TRBV19; 12 nucleotides align to TRBD2. The germline V gene encodes CDR1 LNHDA and CDR2 SQIVND (reference sequence). There are 18 residues in the CDR3. V shed 4 bases, J shed 3 bases, and the junction held 10 bases outside the gene matches. CDR3 loop: CASSTRTSGVSLYNEQFF. CDR3 nucleotide sequence: TGTGCCAGTAGTACTCGGACTAGCGGGGTAAGCCTCTACAATGAGCAGTTCTTC. The full variable domain, with the rest looked up from reference TRBV19 and TRBJ2-1, is DGGITQSPKYLFRKEGQNVTLSCEQNLNHDAMYWYRQDPGQGLRLIYYSQIVNDFQKGDIAEGYSVSREKKESFPLTVTSAQKNPTAFYLCASSTRTSGVSLYNEQFFGPGTRLTVL.

This rearrangement joins TRBV27 to TRBJ2-2; 14 bases line up with TRBD2. CDR3 length: 17 residues. The V segment lost 5 bases and the J segment 5 bases; nucleotides outside the gene matches: 7. Germline V lookup: CDR1 MNHEY, CDR2 SMNVEV (reference sequence). CDR3 in DNA: TGTGCCAGCAGTCCGACTAGCGGGGGGGCGTTAACCGGGGAGCTGTTTTTT. This codes for CASSPTSGGALTGELFF.

The chain uses TRBV28 and TRBJ2-3, with 10 positions matching TRBD1. The CDR3 spans 15 residues. Germline trimming cut 3 bases from V and 9 bases from J; bases unmatched to any gene: 9. Germline assignment: CDR1 MDHEN and CDR2 SYDVKM. CDR3 sequence: CASSFPGQGTNTQYF. The CDR3 bases are TGTGCCAGCAGTTTCCCGGGACAGGGGACCAACACGCAGTATTTT.

Only one count was recorded for this clone. The chain links TRBV5-8 to TRBJ2-7; no clear D. Trimming stripped 0 bases from V and 5 bases from J, with 12 bases between. This CDR3 comprises 14 residues. Per the germline V gene, CDR1 is SGHTS and CDR2 is YDEGEE. The CDR3 DNA follows: TGTGCCAGCAGCTTGGCGACCTTAGGAGACGAGCAGTACTTC. Its translation: CASSLATLGDEQYF.

On this clone itself: The sample has other DNA sequences that encode this CDR3 too. The V and J genes are TRBV10-3 and TRBJ2-5, with unresolved D. Trimming removed 4 bases at V and 1 base at J, with 7 bases between. This CDR3 contains 13 residues. Germline V CDR1 and CDR2: ENHRY, SYGVKD. For the CDR3, the DNA is TGTGCCATCAGTGGGGGATCCCAAGAGACCCAGTACTTC. Translated, it gives CAISGGSQETQYF.

As regards this clone: The same CDR3 is also encoded by other DNA sequences in this sample. The rearrangement uses TRBV2 and TRBJ2-5, with a weak D call TRBD1 (6 bases). The CDR3 spans 12 residues. With 5 bases removed from V and 5 bases from J, the gap between germline ends came to 9 bases. Germline assignment: CDR1 SNHLY and CDR2 FYNNEI. The CDR3 protein is CASSTGSETQYF. DNA of the CDR3: TGTGCCAGCAGTACAGGGTCCGAGACCCAGTACTTC.

The chain combines TRBV6-6 with TRBJ1-5; no clear D. The V and J ends lost 7 bases and 4 bases respectively, with 14 bases between them. Germline V gives CDR1 MNHNY, CDR2 SVGAGI (reference sequence). The CDR3 is made up of 14 amino acids. The CDR3 protein is CASNGLNQNQPQHF. The CDR3 bases are TGTGCCAGCAACGGACTGAATCAGAATCAGCCCCAGCATTTT.

The V call is TRBV5-6, the J call TRBJ2-1, with D possibly being TRBD1 or TRBD2 (5 bases each). There are 15 residues in the CDR3. Between the trimmed V and J ends, which lost 1 base and 15 bases, there was a span of 23 bases. The germline gives CDR1 SGHDT, CDR2 YYEEEE. CDR3 protein: CASSLIRAEPGPLFF. Here the CDR3 DNA reads TGTGCCAGCAGCTTGATCCGTGCTGAACCGGGGCCCCTGTTCTTC.

The V gene is TRBV28, the J gene TRBJ2-5; TRBD1 agrees at 7 bases. Germline V lookup: CDR1 MDHEN, CDR2 SYDVKM. V trimming: 3 bases; J trimming: 4 bases; junction bases outside the gene matches: 5. The CDR3 length is 14 residues. DNA for the CDR3: TGTGCCAGCAGTTTGTTGACAGGGTCAGAGACCCAGTACTTC. Translated, it gives CASSLLTGSETQYF.

The V and J genes are TRBV6-5 and TRBJ2-3; D assignment may be TRBD1 or TRBD2 (5 bases each). This CDR3 region has 14 residues. Germline V gene sequence: CDR1 MNHEY, CDR2 SVGAGI. V dropped 6 bases and J dropped 7 bases, with 17 bases sitting between them. Here the CDR3 reads CASSAGTAFNTQYF. In DNA, the CDR3 is TGTGCCAGCAGCGCCGGGACGGCTTTCAATACGCAGTATTTT.

The gene calls are TRBV5-1 and TRBJ1-3; D unresolved. CDR1 and CDR2 (germline): SGHRS, YFSETQ. The CDR3 consists of 15 residues. The V and J ends lost 0 bases and 0 bases respectively, with 7 bases between them. In DNA, the CDR3 is TGCGCCAGCAGCTTGGGGCAGATCTCTGGAAACACCATATATTTT. Translating it yields CASSLGQISGNTIYF.

Points on this clone: The same CDR3 is also encoded by other DNA sequences in this sample. This sequence joins TRBV7-2 and TRBJ1-5; D not resolved. V lost 5 bases and J lost 4, with 9 bases in between. CDR3 length: 13 residues. The germline V gene has CDR1 SGHTA and CDR2 FQGNSA. CDR3 DNA sequence: TGTGCCAGCAGCCCCGGGTCTAATCAGCCCCAGCATTTT. Its translation: CASSPGSNQPQHF.

This rearrangement joins TRBV9 to TRBJ2-5; 9 positions match TRBD1. V dropped 4 bases and J dropped 4; count of bases not matched to a gene: 5. The CDR3 consists of 14 residues. The germline CDR1 and CDR2 sequences are SGDLS and YYNGEE. CDR3 amino acids: CASSINRGPETQYF. In nucleotides, the CDR3 is TGTGCCAGCAGCATAAACAGGGGGCCAGAGACCCAGTACTTC. Filled out from reference TRBV9 and TRBJ2-5, the complete variable domain reads DSGVTQTPKHLITATGQRVTLRCSPRSGDLSVYWYQQSLDQGLQFLIQYYNGEERAKGNILERFSAQQFPDLHSELNLSSLELGDSALYFCASSINRGPETQYFGPGTRLLVL.

This clone came up a few times. The V gene is TRBV19, the J gene TRBJ1-1, with unresolved D. The CDR3 is 10 residues long. The germline gives CDR1 LNHDA, CDR2 SQIVND (reference sequence). CDR3 coding DNA: TGTATTGGCTTTAAGCCTGAAGCTTTCTTT. Translating gives CIGFKPEAFF.

The CDR3 DNA is TGTGCCATCAGCCGGGGCCTAAACGAGCAGTACTTC. Translated: CAISRGLNEQYF. The chain is built from TRBV10-3 and TRBJ2-7; D may be TRBD1 or TRBD2 (5 bases each). This CDR3 is built from 12 residues. V lost 6 bases and J lost 5, with 11 bases in between. Germline V gives CDR1 ENHRY, CDR2 SYGVKD.

V usage is TRBV6-5 and J usage is TRBJ1-1; D is ambiguous. Germline CDR1 is MNHEY and CDR2 is SVGAGI. V gave up 10 bases and J gave up 0 bases, with 12 bases separating them. CDR3 length equals 13 residues. The CDR3 loop is CATGKRLNTEAFF. The CDR3 region has the DNA TGTGCCACTGGGAAACGCTTGAACACTGAAGCTTTCTTT.

V gene TRBV6-6 combines with J gene TRBJ1-5; D is undetermined. This CDR3 spans 16 amino acids. Trimming removed 4 bases at V and 4 bases at J, with 17 bases between. CDR1 MNHNY and CDR2 SVGAGI come from the germline V gene (reference sequence). The DNA of the CDR3 is TGTGCCAGCAGTTCCCCTCGACGGGCGAAGAATCAGCCCCAGCATTTT. As protein: CASSSPRRAKNQPQHF.

This clone was seen only a few times. CDR3 bases: TGTGCCAGCAGCGATATAGGTTCACCCCTCCACTTT. It encodes CASSDIGSPLHF. The chain has TRBV9 and TRBJ1-6; D gene uncertain. Trimming left V 3 bases short and J 9 bases short, with 7 bases between. CDR1 is SGDLS and CDR2 is YYNGEE in the germline V gene. The CDR3 covers 12 residues.

A word on this clone: Other nucleotide sequences in the sample specify the same CDR3. The genes are TRBV6-5 and TRBJ1-2; 10 positions match TRBD1. V trimming: 6 bases; J trimming: 4 bases; junction bases outside the gene matches: 2. Germline CDR1 is MNHEY and CDR2 is SVGAGI. CDR3 length: 13 residues. CDR3 protein: CASSRTGGYGYTF. The CDR3 DNA sequence: TGTGCCAGCAGCCGGACAGGGGGCTATGGCTACACCTTC.

To note about this clone: The junction departs from germline at one end; a sequencing error may be responsible. The genes are TRBV28 and TRBJ1-6, with 7 bases matching TRBD1. Germline V gene sequence: CDR1 MDHEN, CDR2 SYDVKM. The CDR3 sequence is 14 residues long. The CDR3 reads CASSSGGYNSPLHF. The DNA of the CDR3 is TGTGCCAGCAGCTCAGGGGGGTATAATTCGCCCCTCCACTTT.

V gene TRBV7-9 combines with J gene TRBJ2-5; D not resolved. The V gene's germline CDR1 is SEHNR and CDR2 FQNEAQ (reference sequence). CDR3 size: 14 residues. Trimming cost V 4 bases and J 3 bases, with 12 bases left between them. In DNA form, the CDR3 reads TGTGCCAGCAGCTCGAATCGGTTAGAAGAGACCCAGTACTTC. As protein: CASSSNRLEETQYF. The full variable domain, completed using reference TRBV7-9 and TRBJ2-5, is DTGVSQNPRHKITKRGQNVTFRCDPISEHNRLYWYRQTLGQGPEFLTYFQNEAQLEKSRLLSDRFSAERPKGSFSTLEIQRTEQGDSAMYLCASSSNRLEETQYFGPGTRLLVL.

This clone was detected only once. The J gene is TRBJ2-6, the V gene TRBV25-1; tentatively, D is TRBD1 (5 bases). CDR3 length: 17 amino acids. Germline values: CDR1 MGHDK, CDR2 SYGVNS. V dropped 4 bases and J dropped 0 bases, with 13 bases sitting between them. In DNA, the CDR3 is TGTGCCAGCAGTGGCGACAGAAGAATCTCTGGGGCCAACGTCCTGACTTTC. The encoded protein is CASSGDRRISGANVLTF.

The V and J genes are TRBV2 and TRBJ2-7; 9 bases agree with TRBD2. Trimming took 4 bases from V and 3 from J; bases not matched to a gene: 4. This CDR3 region has 14 residues. Germline lookup yields CDR1 SNHLY and CDR2 FYNNEI. The CDR3 DNA reads as TGTGCCAGCAGTGGGCTAGCGGGACACTACGAGCAGTACTTC. It encodes CASSGLAGHYEQYF.

The chain combines TRBV7-2 with TRBJ2-3; the D call may be TRBD1 or TRBD2 (6 bases each). Germline values: CDR1 SGHTA, CDR2 FQGNSA. The CDR3 covers 16 residues. V lost 5 bases and J 6 bases, leaving 21 bases between the germline ends. The CDR3 loop is CASSTTLGTGADTQYF. For the CDR3, the DNA is TGTGCCAGCAGCACCACTTTAGGGACGGGGGCGGATACGCAGTATTTT.

The chain uses TRBV29-1 and TRBJ1-1; 10 bases are shared with TRBD1. This CDR3 region has 12 residues. Trimming removed 3 bases from V and 10 bases from J; junction bases left unmatched: 5. In germline, CDR1 is SQVTM, CDR2 ANQGSEA. CDR3 protein: CSVERGQGLAFF. CDR3 DNA sequence: TGCAGCGTTGAGAGGGGACAGGGGTTAGCTTTCTTT. Full variable domain (outside the CDR3, taken from reference TRBV29-1 and TRBJ1-1): SAVISQKPSRDICQRGTSLTIQCQVDSQVTMMFWYRQQPGQSLTLIATANQGSEATYESGFVIDKFPISRPNLTFSTLTVSNMSPEDSSIYLCSVERGQGLAFFGQGTRLTVV.